The text below deals with one T cell receptor (beta chain). This clone was detected only once. Its antigen remains unidentified. No base quality information exists; no much larger clone differs at one position. The data originate from a study of OX40 agonist ivuxolimab in advanced cancers. Describing the broader study: Ivuxolimab was an agonistic, fully human IgG2 monoclonal antibody directed against OX40 (CD134), a costimulatory receptor. Partial responses occurred in three dose-escalation patients: two with cutaneous melanoma and one with hepatocellular carcinoma. Peripheral TCRbeta sequencing aimed to test whether ivuxolimab altered TCR sequence diversity and caused clonal T-cell expansion. Intravenous ivuxolimab was administered to patients every 2 weeks at six dose levels: 0.01, 0.1, 0.3, 1.5, 3 and 10 mg/kg. The paper reports the monotherapy dose-escalation portion (N of about 51 patients) of the phase I ivuxolimab trial. Patients were allowed to have had prior anti-PD-1, anti-PD-L1 or anti-CTLA-4 therapy, and approximately 40% of the dose-escalation patients had been treated with checkpoint inhibitors. Of the 50 or so patients in dose escalation, some 20 had hepatocellular carcinoma, some 15 had melanoma, 9 had renal cell carcinoma and 9 had head and neck cancer. In the dose-escalation cohort, roughly 80% of patients were male, and the mean age was about 55 years, with a range of 23 to 79.

In the germline V gene, CDR1 corresponds to SGHRS and CDR2 to YFSETQ. V is clipped by 0 bases and J by 0 bases, and the sequence between their germline boundaries is 7 bases long. The CDR3 sequence holds 15 residues, the cysteine and phenylalanine included. Of the read, only the CDR3 DNA is kept; its 45 bases are in frame from base 1. Genomic DNA was extracted from sorted cells for sequencing of the TCRbeta CDR3 region. The immunoSEQ Assay was used for sequencing of TCRbeta CDR3 regions. In TCRdb, the immuneACCESS table is reduced to in-frame sequences with V and J assigned. These tables do not hold every clone; where another copy was compared, an unresolved V gene accounts for under half, and the others remain unexplained. This sample comprises around 100,000 clones, approximately 93% of them detected only once. The biggest ten clones account for 0.2% to 0.3% of the sample. Broader findings and caveats from the paper: At doses from 0.1 to 3.0 mg/kg, clonal expansion was seen in both CD4+ and CD8+ blood T cells between baseline and week 6. The antigen specificity of the clonally expanded peripheral T cells was not determined. On average, CD8+ T cells showed more expanded clones than CD4+ T cells after ivuxolimab. Partial responders in the 0.1-3.0 mg/kg groups had among the lowest normalized peripheral clonal expansion, especially among CD8+ T cells. Low levels of normalized T-cell clonal expansion were also seen in some nonresponding patients.

The trial excluded patients who had a history of autoimmune disease or were on systemic immunosuppression. Peripheral blood for TCR sequencing was drawn from every dose cohort at baseline, at cycle 4 day 1 and at cycle 7 day 1. Samples came from an open-label, multicenter, first-in-human phase I dose-escalation trial of ivuxolimab. Adults with locally advanced or metastatic melanoma, renal cell carcinoma, hepatocellular carcinoma or head and neck squamous cell carcinoma were enrolled in the trial. CD4+ and CD8+ T cells were sorted separately from peripheral blood before TCR sequencing. The chain uses TRBV5-1 and TRBJ1-3; no D gene is confidently identified. This sample comprised CD4+ or CD8+ T cells sorted from blood, obtained in a trial of the OX40 agonist ivuxolimab. This sequence was found in an adult with an advanced solid tumor such as melanoma, head and neck, liver or kidney cancer. CDR3 protein: CASSLETPSGNTIYF. The bases are TGCGCCAGCAGCTTGGAGACTCCCTCTGGAAACACCATATATTTT.